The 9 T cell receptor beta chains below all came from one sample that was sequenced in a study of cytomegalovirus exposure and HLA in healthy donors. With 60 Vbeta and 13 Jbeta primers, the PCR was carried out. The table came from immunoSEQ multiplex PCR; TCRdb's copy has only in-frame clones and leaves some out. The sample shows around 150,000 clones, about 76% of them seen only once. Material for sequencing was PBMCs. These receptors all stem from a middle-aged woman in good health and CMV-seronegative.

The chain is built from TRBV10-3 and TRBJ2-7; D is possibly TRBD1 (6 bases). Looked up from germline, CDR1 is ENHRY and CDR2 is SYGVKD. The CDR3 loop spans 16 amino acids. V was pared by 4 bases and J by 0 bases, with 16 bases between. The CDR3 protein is CAISGVGGFSSYEQYF. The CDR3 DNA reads TGTGCCATCAGTGGGGTAGGGGGTTTTAGCTCCTACGAGCAGTACTTC.

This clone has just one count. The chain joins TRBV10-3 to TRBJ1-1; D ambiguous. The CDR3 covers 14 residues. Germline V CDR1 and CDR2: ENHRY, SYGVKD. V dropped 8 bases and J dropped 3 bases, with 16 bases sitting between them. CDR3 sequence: CAIQGQTWDTEAFF. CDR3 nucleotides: TGTGCCATCCAAGGCCAGACATGGGACACTGAAGCTTTCTTT.

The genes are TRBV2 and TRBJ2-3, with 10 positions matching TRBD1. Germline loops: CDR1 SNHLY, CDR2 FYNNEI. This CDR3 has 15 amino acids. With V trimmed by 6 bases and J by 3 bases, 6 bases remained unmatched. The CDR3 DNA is TGTGCCAGCAGCCCTGACAGGGGGCGAACAGATACGCAGTATTTT. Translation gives CASSPDRGRTDTQYF. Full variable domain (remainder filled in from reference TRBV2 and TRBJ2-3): EPEVTQTPSHQVTQMGQEVILRCVPISNHLYFYWYRQILGQKVEFLVSFYNNEISEKSEIFDDQFSVERPDGSNFTLKIRSTKLEDSAMYFCASSPDRGRTDTQYFGPGTRLTVL.

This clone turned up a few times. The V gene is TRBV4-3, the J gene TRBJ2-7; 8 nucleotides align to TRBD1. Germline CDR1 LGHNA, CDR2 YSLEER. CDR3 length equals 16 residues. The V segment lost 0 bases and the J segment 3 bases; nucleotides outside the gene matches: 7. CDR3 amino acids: CASSQDGAGGIYEQYF. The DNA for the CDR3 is TGCGCCAGCAGCCAAGATGGGGCAGGGGGCATCTACGAGCAGTACTTC.

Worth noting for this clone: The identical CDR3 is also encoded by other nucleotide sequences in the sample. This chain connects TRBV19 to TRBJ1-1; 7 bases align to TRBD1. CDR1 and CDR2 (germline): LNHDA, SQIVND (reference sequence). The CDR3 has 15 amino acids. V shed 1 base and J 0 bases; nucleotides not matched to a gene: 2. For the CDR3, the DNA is TGTGCCAGTAGTATAGGGACAGGATTGAACACTGAAGCTTTCTTT. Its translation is CASSIGTGLNTEAFF.

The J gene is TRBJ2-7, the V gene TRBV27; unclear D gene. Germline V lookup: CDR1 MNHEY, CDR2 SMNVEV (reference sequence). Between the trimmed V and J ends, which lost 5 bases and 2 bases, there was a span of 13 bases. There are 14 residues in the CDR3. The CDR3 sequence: CASSPLTETYEQYF. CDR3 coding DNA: TGTGCCAGCAGTCCACTGACTGAGACCTACGAGCAGTACTTC.

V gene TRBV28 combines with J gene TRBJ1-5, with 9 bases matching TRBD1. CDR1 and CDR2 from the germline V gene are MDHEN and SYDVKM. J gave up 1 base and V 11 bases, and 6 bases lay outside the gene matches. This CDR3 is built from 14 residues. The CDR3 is CAVTGGTSNQPQHF. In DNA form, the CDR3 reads TGTGCCGTGACAGGGGGGACAAGCAATCAGCCCCAGCATTTT.

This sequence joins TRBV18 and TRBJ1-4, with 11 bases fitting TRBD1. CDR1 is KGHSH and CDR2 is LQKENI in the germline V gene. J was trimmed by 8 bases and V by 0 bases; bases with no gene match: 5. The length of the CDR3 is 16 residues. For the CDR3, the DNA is TGTGCCAGCTCACCACCGGGACAGGGGGATCGGGAAAAACTGTTTTTT. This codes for CASSPPGQGDREKLFF.

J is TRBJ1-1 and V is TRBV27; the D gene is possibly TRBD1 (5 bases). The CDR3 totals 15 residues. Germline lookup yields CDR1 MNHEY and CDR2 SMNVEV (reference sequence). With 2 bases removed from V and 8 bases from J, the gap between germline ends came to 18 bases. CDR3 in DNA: TGTGCCAGCAGTTTAGTTTGGCAGGGCGCGAGGGAAGCTTTCTTT. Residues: CASSLVWQGAREAFF.